The 26 T cell receptor beta chains reported below all come from one sample, sequenced in a study of human T cells and chemical hapten exposure. TCRdb analysed the RACE reads with MiXCR anew, one entry per CDR3 protein. The sample contains around 99,000 distinct CDR3 sequences, approximately 10% of which appear only once. The time point here: patch test 2, 6 weeks after DPC sensitization. Treatment indicated: therapeutic diphenylcyclopropenone sensitization with weekly scalp DPC. The sequencing used whole blood, collected in connection with sensitization to the hapten diphenylcyclopropenone (DPC). These receptors came from a middle-aged man with alopecia areata. Some clones in this sample may be carry-over from other donors' samples.

This clonotype was found a few times. The chain uses TRBV5-1 and TRBJ2-1; 11 nucleotides match TRBD1. The CDR3 is made up of 15 amino acids. V trimming: 2 bases; J trimming: 10 bases; junction bases outside the gene matches: 8. Germline values: CDR1 SGHRS, CDR2 YFSETQ. The chain's CDR3 is CASSFRDRGSGEQFF. The CDR3, as DNA: TGCGCCAGCAGCTTCCGGGACAGGGGGTCCGGGGAGCAGTTCTTC.

This clonotype was observed at least ten times. The chain carries TRBV6-1 and TRBJ1-5; D is uncertain. The germline V gene has CDR1 MNHNS and CDR2 SASEGT. V was pared by 5 bases and J by 4 bases, with 9 bases between. The CDR3 is 13 residues long. CDR3 bases: TGTGCCAGCAGTTCCGACGGGAATCAGCCCCAGCATTTT. Translated: CASSSDGNQPQHF.

This clonotype was found a few times. The V call is TRBV29-1, the J call TRBJ2-1, with TRBD1 matching 9 bases. CDR3 length equals 14 residues. The V gene's germline CDR1 is SQVTM and CDR2 ANQGSEA. After removal of 3 bases from V and 0 bases from J, the junction contained 0 bases not matched to a gene. CDR3 residues: CSVEDRGSYNEQFF. In nucleotides, the CDR3 is TGCAGCGTTGAGGACAGGGGCTCCTACAATGAGCAGTTCTTC.

This chain's CDR3 is CASWTSGRIDTDTQYF. The CDR3 nucleotides are TGTGCCAGTTGGACTAGCGGGAGGATCGACACAGATACGCAGTATTTT. The chain combines TRBV6-2 or TRBV6-3 with TRBJ2-3; 14 bases are shared with TRBD2. V dropped 9 bases and J dropped 2; count of bases not matched to a gene: 7. CDR3 length equals 16 residues. In germline, CDR1 is MNHEY, CDR2 SVGEGT.

There are many counts of this clonotype. V usage is TRBV24-1 and J usage is TRBJ2-3; D is unclear. V was pared by 4 bases and J by 6 bases, with 10 bases between. The germline gives CDR1 KGHDR, CDR2 SFDVKD. The CDR3 extends over 13 amino acids. The CDR3 here is CATSDRVTDTQYF. The CDR3 nucleotides are TGTGCCACCAGTGACCGTGTTACGGATACGCAGTATTTT.

The gene calls are TRBV9 and TRBJ2-1; TRBD1 agrees at 8 bases. The CDR3 has 15 residues. Germline V CDR1 and CDR2: SGDLS, YYNGEE. The V gene end was trimmed by 2 bases and the J gene end by 8 bases; junction bases not matched to a gene: 9. CDR3 bases: TGTGCCAGCAGCGTCATGGGACAGGTTTTGCATGAGCAGTTCTTC. It encodes CASSVMGQVLHEQFF.

This clonotype has a handful of counts. The J gene is TRBJ2-3, the V gene TRBV4-2; 9 bases agree with TRBD2. The V segment lost 0 bases and the J segment 1 base; nucleotides outside the gene matches: 2. Germline loops: CDR1 LGHNA, CDR2 YNFKEQ. The CDR3 runs 16 residues. The CDR3, as DNA: TGTGCCAGCAGCCAAGACTCTAGCGGGGGCACAGATACGCAGTATTTT. Its translation is CASSQDSSGGTDTQYF.

A few counts support this clonotype. The chain has TRBV7-6 and TRBJ2-2, with TRBD2 identical over 14 bases. With V trimmed by 5 bases and J by 4 bases, 12 bases remained unmatched. This CDR3 contains 19 residues. Germline V gene data show CDR1 as SGHVS and CDR2 as FNYEAQ. CDR3 sequence: CASSLLSGTSGRITGELFF. Here the CDR3 DNA reads TGTGCCAGCAGCCTACTGTCCGGGACTAGCGGGAGAATCACCGGGGAGCTGTTTTTT.

This clonotype has only a few counts. This chain links TRBV10-3 with TRBJ1-2; D not certain. The CDR3 has 13 residues. CDR1 is ENHRY, CDR2 SYGVKD, per germline. V was pared by 6 bases and J by 6 bases, with 14 bases between. CDR3 sequence (DNA): TGTGCCATCAGAGAACAGAATGGCAATGGCTACACCTTC. Its protein product is CAIREQNGNGYTF.

This clonotype was seen only a few times. The chain uses TRBV7-8 and TRBJ2-1, with 14 positions matching TRBD2. This CDR3 region has 15 residues. Per the germline V gene, CDR1 is SGHVS and CDR2 is FQNEAQ. Trimming cost V 7 bases and J 7 bases; bases outside gene matches: 6. CDR3 coding DNA: TGTGCCAGCATCCCCCGGACTAGCGGGAGGAATGAGCAGTTCTTC. Its protein is CASIPRTSGRNEQFF.

The gene calls are TRBV5-4 and TRBJ2-1; D is tentatively TRBD1 or TRBD2 (6 bases each). CDR1 is SGHNT, CDR2 YYREEE, per germline (reference sequence). This CDR3 comprises 15 residues. Trimming removed 3 bases at V and 4 bases at J, with 14 bases between. Here the CDR3 DNA reads TGTGCCAGCAGCTCTCCTAGGGGGGAGTACAATGAGCAGTTCTTC. This encodes CASSSPRGEYNEQFF. Full variable domain (remainder filled in from reference TRBV5-4 and TRBJ2-1): ETGVTQSPTHLIKTRGQQVTLRCSSQSGHNTVSWYQQALGQGPQFIFQYYREEENGRGNFPPRFSGLQFPNYSSELNVNALELDDSALYLCASSSPRGEYNEQFFGPGTRLTVL.

This clonotype was seen a few times. The rearrangement uses TRBV18 and TRBJ2-1; a possible D gene is TRBD2 (6 bases). This CDR3 region has 15 residues. V dropped 8 bases and J dropped 2 bases, with 16 bases sitting between them. The germline CDR1 and CDR2 sequences are KGHSH and LQKENI. The CDR3 here is CASQKTEGTYNEQFF. The CDR3 nucleotides read TGTGCCAGCCAAAAGACGGAGGGTACCTACAATGAGCAGTTCTTC.

This clonotype was picked up many times. The chain recombines TRBV4-1 with TRBJ1-2, with D unresolved. Germline V gene lookup returns CDR1 MGHRA and CDR2 YSYEKL. The V end lost 6 bases, the J end lost 4 bases, and 18 bases lay between the germline ends. This CDR3 comprises 15 residues. This CDR3 reads CASRNTGVRGYGYTF. CDR3 in DNA: TGCGCCAGCAGAAATACCGGGGTGAGAGGCTATGGCTACACCTTC.

This clonotype appeared a few times. For the CDR3, the DNA is TGCAGTGCTACCAAACAGGAGAATTCACCCCTCCACTTT. It is translated as CSATKQENSPLHF. The chain uses TRBV20-1 and TRBJ1-6; D is perhaps TRBD1 (5 bases). Germline V gives CDR1 DFQATT, CDR2 SNEGSKA (reference sequence). The V end was cut by 4 bases, the J end by 7 bases, with 11 bases between. The CDR3 has 13 residues.

This clonotype was observed at least ten times. This chain's CDR3 is CASSLAGARGTEAFF. In DNA, the CDR3 is TGTGCCAGCAGCTTAGCAGGGGCAAGGGGGACTGAAGCTTTCTTT. The chain joins TRBV7-2 to TRBJ1-1; D might be TRBD1 (6 bases). Germline assignment: CDR1 SGHTA and CDR2 FQGNSA. Trimming took 0 bases from V and 5 from J, leaving 13 bases between them. CDR3 length: 15 amino acids.

This clonotype turned up a few times. This chain connects TRBV6-6 to TRBJ1-5; no clear D gene. V shed 0 bases and J shed 5 bases, with 14 bases lying between them. This CDR3 is built from 16 residues. Germline CDR1 reads MNHNY; CDR2 reads SVGAGI (reference sequence). The CDR3 here is CASSYSNNDNDQPQHF. As DNA, the CDR3 is TGTGCCAGCAGTTACTCGAACAACGACAACGATCAGCCCCAGCATTTT.

This clonotype was picked up a small number of times. V usage is TRBV11-1 and J usage is TRBJ2-4; unclear D gene. V lost 5 bases and J 0 bases, leaving 17 bases between the germline ends. The CDR3 is 17 amino acids. Germline V CDR1 and CDR2: SGHAT, FQDESV (reference sequence). CDR3 sequence (DNA): TGTGCCAGCAGCCCAGCCCCCCCCGGATTAGCCAAAAACATTCAGTACTTC. Translated, it gives CASSPAPPGLAKNIQYF. The full variable domain, completed using reference TRBV11-1 and TRBJ2-4, is EAEVAQSPRYKITEKSQAVAFWCDPISGHATLYWYRQILGQGPELLVQFQDESVVDDSQLPKDRFSAERLKGVDSTLKIQPAELGDSAMYLCASSPAPPGLAKNIQYFGAGTRLSVL.

This clonotype was observed many times. The chain links TRBV3-1 to TRBJ1-1, with 8 bases matching TRBD1. Per germline, CDR1 LGHDT and CDR2 YNNKEL (reference sequence). This CDR3 is built from 16 residues. The trim removed 6 bases at V and 4 bases at J, leaving 13 bases unmatched. CDR3 coding DNA: TGTGCCAGCAGACTGGGGCAGGGGGCGCGGAGCACTGAAGCTTTCTTT. Translating gives CASRLGQGARSTEAFF.

This clonotype was picked up a small number of times. The rearrangement links TRBV11-3 to TRBJ1-2; 7 nucleotides agree with TRBD1. Germline V gene lookup returns CDR1 SGHNT and CDR2 YENEEA. Trimming took 7 bases from V and 2 from J; bases not matched to a gene: 4. The CDR3 consists of 13 residues. CDR3 loop: CASNRGENYGYTF. The DNA for the CDR3 is TGTGCCAGCAACAGGGGAGAAAACTATGGCTACACCTTC.

The sample holds a few counts of this clonotype. The J gene is TRBJ1-1, the V gene TRBV5-4; D call uncertain. V lost 6 bases to trimming and J lost 1 base, with 10 bases between them. The CDR3 consists of 13 residues. Germline V lookup: CDR1 SGHNT, CDR2 YYREEE (reference sequence). The CDR3 nucleotides are TGTGCCAGCACCACACACGAGAACACTGAAGCTTTCTTT. This codes for CASTTHENTEAFF.

This clonotype occurred a few times. The chain has TRBV5-1 and TRBJ2-1, with 9 bases that match TRBD1. With V trimmed by 5 bases and J by 3 bases, 9 bases remained unmatched. Germline values: CDR1 SGHRS, CDR2 YFSETQ. This CDR3 comprises 16 residues. CDR3 bases: TGCGCCAGCAGTTACGGATTGACAGGGGGCTACAATGAGCAGTTCTTC. Protein product: CASSYGLTGGYNEQFF.

This clonotype was found many times. This chain connects TRBV10-3 to TRBJ2-7, with TRBD1 matching over 9 bases. Losses at the gene ends were 6 bases for V and 7 bases for J; bases not matched to a gene: 7. Germline CDR1 and CDR2: ENHRY and SYGVKD. The CDR3 is 13 amino acids. CDR3 amino acids: CAISTTGGNEQYV. In DNA, the CDR3 is TGTGCCATCAGCACGACAGGGGGGAATGAGCAGTACGTC.

This chain uses TRBV7-9 with TRBJ2-3; 7 bases align to TRBD2. The CDR3 runs to 17 residues. Unmatched junction bases numbered 17, after V lost 5 bases and J lost 6 bases. Germline V gene data show CDR1 as SEHNR and CDR2 as FQNEAQ (reference sequence). The CDR3 DNA reads as TGTGCCAGCAGCACCTTAGCGGGCAGTCCCCAAGGGGATACGCAGTATTTT. Translation gives CASSTLAGSPQGDTQYF.

This clonotype was observed many times. The chain combines TRBV11-2 with TRBJ1-1; no reliable D call. Trimming shortened V by 4 bases and J by 5 bases, and 8 bases separated the two germline ends. The CDR3 sequence is 12 residues long. Germline V gene data show CDR1 as SGHAT and CDR2 as FQNNGV. The DNA of the CDR3 is TGTGCCAGCAGCTGGGAAGTTACTGAAGCTTTCTTT. This gives the protein CASSWEVTEAFF.

The V call is TRBV4-3, the J call TRBJ2-6; unclear D gene. This CDR3 spans 18 amino acids. Looked up from germline, CDR1 is LGHNA and CDR2 is YSLEER. V gave up 0 bases and J gave up 0 bases, with 12 bases separating them. The CDR3: CASSQEITHLSGANVLTF. The CDR3 DNA reads as TGCGCCAGCAGCCAAGAGATCACCCACCTCTCTGGGGCCAACGTCCTGACTTTC.

The CDR3 loop is CSVWRGGRETQYF. As DNA, the CDR3 is TGCAGCGTTTGGAGAGGGGGGAGGGAGACCCAGTACTTC. The J gene is TRBJ2-5, the V gene TRBV29-1; the D call may be TRBD1 or TRBD2 (6 bases each). This CDR3 has 13 residues. V lost 5 bases to trimming and J lost 5 bases, with 15 bases between them. CDR1 is SQVTM, CDR2 ANQGSEA, per germline.